The T cell receptor beta chain under discussion was sequenced for a study of cytomegalovirus exposure and HLA in healthy donors. V trimming: 6 bases; J trimming: 6 bases; junction bases outside the gene matches: 10. The germline V gene has CDR1 MDHEN and CDR2 SYDVKM. The length of the CDR3 is 15 residues. Sequencing used immunoSEQ multiplex PCR; TCRdb keeps in-frame clones, though not all of them. The sample holds about 360,000 clones, approximately 90% seen once. The sequenced material came from PBMCs. The TCR sequence derives from a young woman in good health and CMV-seronegative. The chain links TRBV28 to TRBJ1-1; 10 bases line up with TRBD1. This CDR3 reads CASSLDRGRLPEAFF. The CDR3 bases are TGTGCCAGCAGCCTTGACAGGGGGCGCCTTCCTGAAGCTTTCTTT.